This T cell receptor (beta chain) was captured in a study of CD8+CD57+ T cells in acquired aplastic anemia. About the research overall: Sorted cells (CD4+ and CD8+) yielded DNA amounts that averaged roughly 3.5 ug. Study-level results: The study identified under 30 CD8+ CDR3 sequences shared by patients and controls. Statistical testing detected no significant gap in CD8+ Simpson's diversity between patients and controls.

A few counts support this clonotype. Antigen: not known. For sequencing, patients were chosen who had shown expansion of CD8+CD57+ cells by flow cytometry. When blood sampling took place, the patients had received no therapy. Trimming cost V 2 bases and J 5 bases, with 8 bases left between them. Germline V gene data show CDR1 as WNHNN and CDR2 as SYGVQD (reference sequence). The CDR3 consists of 13 residues. The template for TCR beta VDJ and CDR3 sequence profiling was genomic DNA. TCRdb independently ran MiXCR on the reads; one entry per CDR3 protein. The profile shows some 98,000 distinct CDR3 sequences, around 68% of them singletons.

Sequenced input: sorted CD4+, CD8+, or CD8+CD57+ T cells (not recorded which) from PBMCs. V usage is TRBV10-1 and J usage is TRBJ2-3; perhaps TRBD2 as D (5 bases). The receptor was derived from a human donor with aplastic anemia. The CDR3 reads CASSEAGGDTQYF. The CDR3 coding sequence is TGCGCCAGCAGTGAGGCAGGAGGAGATACGCAGTATTTT.